What follows describes a single T cell receptor (beta chain). Its antigen is not identified. This specimen comes from a study of blood T cells in healthy people across ages. Study conclusions and caveats: Age brought a roughly linear fall in TCR beta diversity measured per million T cells.

The length of the CDR3 is 15 residues. Germline CDR1 PRHDT, CDR2 FYEKMQ (reference sequence). With 5 bases removed from V and 8 bases from J, the gap between germline ends came to 18 bases. Together with a sample-barcoded 5' primer, a J-beta primer mix was included in a second PCR lasting roughly 6 to 12 cycles. TCRdb called the 5' RACE reads again in MiXCR, with one record for every CDR3 protein. The table shows over 1.5 million distinct CDR3 sequences, with about 50% occurring only once. The chain carries TRBV13 and TRBJ1-4; a possible D gene is TRBD1 (6 bases). The sequenced sample consisted of blood. This sequence was found in a woman aged 40 to 50 in good health. Written as DNA, the CDR3 is TGTGCCAGCAGCGCAATCAGGGGACAAGGGGAAAAACTGTTTTTT. It specifies CASSAIRGQGEKLFF.